This TCR beta chain came from a study of human T cells and chemical hapten exposure. Whole-study context: Per-sample TCR yield variability stemmed mainly from small pooled library volume differences.

Time point noted: healthy volunteer bleed at 2 weeks. RNA extraction used unfractionated whole blood as the source of total RNA. TCRdb reprocessed the RACE reads with MiXCR, giving one entry per CDR3 protein. The sample lists tens of thousands of distinct CDR3 sequences, approximately 9% occurring once. This clonotype was observed many times. Trimming removed 0 bases at V and 0 bases at J, with 7 bases between. This CDR3 contains 15 residues. Per germline, CDR1 SGHRS and CDR2 YFSETQ. The chain couples TRBV5-1 to TRBJ1-5; no firm D call. The sequence came from a female donor in good health. Some clones in this sample may be carry-over from other donors' samples. The sequenced sample was whole blood. DNA for the CDR3: TGCGCCAGCAGCTTGGGAGGAGATAGCAATCAGCCCCAGCATTTT. Translation: CASSLGGDSNQPQHF. The full variable domain, its missing parts supplied by reference TRBV5-1 and TRBJ1-5, is KAGVTQTPRYLIKTRGQQVTLSCSPISGHRSVSWYQQTPGQGLQFLFEYFSETQRNKGNFPGRFSGRQFSNSRSEMNVSTLELGDSALYLCASSLGGDSNQPQHFGDGTRLSIL.